The T cell receptor (beta chain) described here comes from a study of blood T cell repertoires in COVID-19. Background on the study: Samples came from the United States, Italy and Spain, spanning acute and convalescent COVID-19. The cDNA or gDNA used as material had been derived from T cells, B-cell-depleted T cells, or PBMCs.

Authors' methods: Reference gene primers were amplified, and this amplification served to estimate nucleated cell counts. The table came from immunoSEQ multiplex PCR; TCRdb's copy has only in-frame clones and leaves some out. The V and J calls and clone size come from that table; D and trimming were worked out from the DNA. The table has about 400,000 clones, around 90% seen once. Participants' reported clinical history set cohort assignment. The specimen sequenced was PBMCs or T cells enriched from blood (not recorded which). The sequence was collected from a woman between 35 and 50 years old with acute COVID-19.

CDR3 sequence: CASSTRQGLDTQYF. DNA for the CDR3: TGTGCCAGTAGTACCCGACAGGGATTGGATACGCAGTATTTT. This chain uses TRBV19 with TRBJ2-3; TRBD1 aligns across 7 bases. The V gene end was trimmed by 4 bases and the J gene end by 6 bases; junction bases not matched to a gene: 7. Per germline, CDR1 LNHDA and CDR2 SQIVND (reference sequence). There are 14 residues in the CDR3.